The T cell receptor beta chain described here comes from a study of cytomegalovirus exposure and HLA in healthy donors (dated by TCRdb to the late 2010s). Background for the entire study: In an earlier analysis of 550 to 750 of the donors, 276 Gb of sequence data and approximately 100 million unique TCR beta sequences from roughly 190 million T cells were reported. Approximately 300 gigabases of sequencing data and roughly 80 million unique TCR sequences made up an early release that covered under 750 HLA-typed donors. Of the roughly 400 genotyped donors, 75% to 85% were placed in the genetic ancestry cluster associated with self-reported Caucasian donors. The study was designed to test whether signatures of past pathogen exposure could be identified by cataloging public T cell receptors. The study used immunosequencing to profile the T cell repertoires of approximately 630 subjects and linked those repertoires to cytomegalovirus serostatus. Along with the roughly 700-subject first cohort, a separate validation cohort of roughly 110 different subjects was used. To predict cytomegalovirus infection status, the study brought together high-throughput TCR immunosequencing, statistical association of individual TCRs with disease status, and machine learning. In a later analysis, previously published TCR beta repertoires from 550 to 750 donors were re-analyzed and high-resolution HLA genotyping was added so that TCR occurrence patterns could be studied. Rather than drawing on any new phenotypic data, the later analysis identified candidate immune exposures from TCR beta sequences and the way those sequences occurred across donors. To decide whether each TCR beta V gene segment behaved as functional or pseudogenic, an earlier analysis of some 600 of the donors relied on high-throughput TCR beta sequencing. Donor age, sex, ethnicity and CMV serostatus were compiled together with the repertoire data. In a later genetic analysis, genome-wide SNP genotypes for 398 of the 666 donors were used, and that subset was treated as a discovery cohort. All discovery cohort repertoires had been generated using a single sequencing platform. Both class I and class II loci were covered by HLA typing, at four-digit resolution. The number of donors typed differed by locus, with roughly 629-640 for A, B, C, DRB1 and DQB1, around 560 for DQA1, under 610 for DPA1, and 472 for DPB1. A few DR-DQ haplotypes were handled as single units for association and clustering because linkage in the cohort was strong. Across some 400 genotyped donors of the cohort, an average of roughly 250,000 unique TCR beta nucleotide sequences per donor were sequenced, and approximately 17% of those sequences were non-productive.

General findings and caveats noted by the study authors: Most TCR sequences were observed very rarely across donors, whereas some public TCRs were present in many individuals. Compared with equally common non-associated chains, HLA-associated TCR beta chains in a later analysis were more clonally expanded and had lower generation probabilities. In a later analysis, several top co-occurrence clusters were reported to appear linked to parvovirus B19, influenza, CMV and Epstein-Barr virus. Because counts were too low, roughly 17 rarely observed V segments, including chromosome 9 orphons, were left out of the earlier analysis of 587 of the donors. A cluster of highly shared sequence variants was judged likely to represent a technical artifact of the sequencing pipeline. Cytomegalovirus status was reported to be diagnosed by the classifier with high specificity and sensitivity in both the original and validation cohorts. Assigning TCR associations to individual alleles was difficult when HLA alleles, especially DR and DQ, strongly co-occurred. A further reported finding was that TCR beta sequences accurately predicted the HLA-A and HLA-B alleles for most subjects in the first cohort. A later genetic analysis associated a missense DCLRE1C variant with V-gene and J-gene trimming of TCR beta chains, and an independent cohort replicated the association. HLA typing was unavailable for some donors at each locus, so association tests used only the typed subset. In vitro tests confirmed that a few of the cytomegalovirus-associated TCR beta chains recognize cytomegalovirus antigens. It was suggested by the authors that the approach could potentially be generalized to other disease states and immunological phenotypes. Linkage disequilibrium might explain the correlated functional status among segregating V segments, but an unknown experimental factor could not be excluded. In a later analysis, over 15,000 TCR beta sequences were associated with specific HLA alleles at a false discovery rate of 0.05. This cohort had only TCR beta chains sequenced, and the lack of alpha or paired-chain data limited which features could be detected. In a later analysis, the rate of TCR association differed among HLA loci, with DRB1 alleles having the most associated TCRs and HLA-C alleles having the fewest. Sequencing depth was assumed to be roughly uniform across donors in the presence/absence analyses, though that assumption may not hold. CMV serostatus was the only immune exposure information available for the cohort. In an earlier analysis of some 500 of the donors, most TCR beta V segments were observed in productive rearrangements about 87% or about 30% of the time, broadly matching IMGT annotations. Compared with the approximately 670-donor mean, donors in an Asian-associated ancestry cluster had fewer N-insertions in productive TCRs, according to a later genetic analysis. Some IMGT-functional V segments, including TRBV6-2 and TRBV6-3, could not be distinguished by the 87-base-pair reads and were therefore excluded. A later analysis found that most CMV-associated TCR beta chains appeared HLA-restricted, with HLA associations seemingly driven largely by CMV exposure. In the study, 150 to 200 TCR beta chains were listed as associated with cytomegalovirus.

With regard to this clone: Its antigen specificity is not known. One base away there is no much larger clone; base qualities are not given.

Taken from cysteine to phenylalanine, the CDR3 has 15 residues. The only DNA kept is the CDR3, 45 bases in frame from the first base. Deletion took 5 bases off V and 2 bases off J, with a span of 15 bases between the germline ends. CDR1 MDHEN and CDR2 SYDVKM are derived from the germline V gene. Preparation of the library involved the immunoSEQ multiplex PCR assay. For the multiplex PCR, a mixture combining 60 forward primers for TCR Vbeta segments and 13 reverse primers for TCR Jbeta segments was used. The CDR3 region of rearranged TCR beta genes was amplified from genomic DNA with a multiplex PCR assay. Amplified TCR beta libraries were sequenced as 87-base-pair reads on the Illumina HiSeq System. Turning to the authors' computational methods: In a later analysis, around 80 million unique TCR beta chains were counted across the approximately 670 repertoires, and roughly 11 million of these chains were shared by at least two donors. Raw reads were error-corrected and collapsed into unique sequences with a nearest-neighbor algorithm that merged closely related sequences to remove PCR and sequencing errors. V, D and J gene segments were assigned by aligning CDR3 sequences to IMGT reference sequences. For a sequence to be retained, a match of at least six nucleotides was required to both a V gene segment and a J gene segment. Rearrangements were called productive when the CDR3 lacked stop codons and stayed in frame with V and J; all others were non-productive. CDR3 was defined according to IMGT convention as the region running from the second conserved V-encoded cysteine to the conserved J-encoded phenylalanine. Sequences without an unambiguous match to a single V gene segment were excluded from the earlier analysis of about 630 of the donors. An earlier analysis of 450 to 650 of the donors called V segments functional above 56.7% productive rearrangements and segregating when the between-donor standard deviation exceeded 5%. A statistical classification framework was built to diagnose cytomegalovirus status from the catalog of TCR beta chain sequences. In a later analysis, V and J genes were assigned by comparing TCR nucleotide sequences against IMGT/GENE-DB human TR gene sequences. Using the TCRdist pipeline, a later analysis assigned CDR3 sequences along with most-parsimonious VDJ recombination scenarios. A later analysis defined each TCR beta chain by its CDR3 amino acid sequence plus V-gene family, and excluded reads lacking a unique V-gene family. To address suspected cross-contamination and a sequencing artifact, a later analysis removed approximately 590 highly shared, low-generation-probability nucleotide sequences. In a later analysis, a clonal expansion index was calculated for each public chain from normalized within-repertoire ranks of inferred template counts. In a later analysis, generation probabilities were computed using a VDJ recombination model fitted to out-of-frame rearrangements, and the results were checked against IGoR. In a later analysis, TCR-TCR, TCR-HLA and TCR-CMV co-occurrence was scored with hypergeometric tests, and a repertoire-size bias correction was applied to TCR pairs. False discovery rates were estimated in a later analysis by permuting HLA or CMV assignments 20 times. In a later analysis, co-occurring TCRs were grouped using DBSCAN, and TCRdist sequence similarity was added for clustering within HLA-allele-positive subsets. Repertoires with fewer than 30,000 or more than 120,000 public chains, plus five repertoires with anomalous nucleotide sharing, were excluded from co-occurrence clustering. TCRdb provides this immuneACCESS table in a form limited to in-frame rearrangements. Some clones are lacking; in checked studies, under half of them reflect an unresolved V gene, and why the rest are absent is not known. V, J and clone size reflect that table, while D and trimming were determined from the DNA. Recorded for this sample are about 60,000 clones; 70% to 80% of them occurred a single time. The ten largest clones take up less than 20% of the sample.

The cohort comprised some 700 healthy bone marrow donors. At the time of sampling, every cohort member was nominally healthy, though immune exposures that went unrecorded were likely present. The donor was CMV seropositive and was included in the group of some 290 seropositive cohort members. Every donor gave a peripheral blood sample, and the peripheral blood mononuclear cells from that sample were used for TCR beta sequencing. The Qiagen DNeasy Blood Extraction Kit was used to extract genomic DNA from the blood cell samples. The sequencing input was PBMCs. This TCR derives from a woman aged 60-75 years in good health and CMV-seropositive. Recombination joined TRBV28 with TRBJ1-2; TRBD1 is a possible D gene, resting on 5 matching bases. CDR3 region: CASSRSQGGNYGYTF. The DNA sequence is as follows: TGTGCCAGCAGTCGGTCCCAGGGTGGCAACTATGGCTACACCTTC.